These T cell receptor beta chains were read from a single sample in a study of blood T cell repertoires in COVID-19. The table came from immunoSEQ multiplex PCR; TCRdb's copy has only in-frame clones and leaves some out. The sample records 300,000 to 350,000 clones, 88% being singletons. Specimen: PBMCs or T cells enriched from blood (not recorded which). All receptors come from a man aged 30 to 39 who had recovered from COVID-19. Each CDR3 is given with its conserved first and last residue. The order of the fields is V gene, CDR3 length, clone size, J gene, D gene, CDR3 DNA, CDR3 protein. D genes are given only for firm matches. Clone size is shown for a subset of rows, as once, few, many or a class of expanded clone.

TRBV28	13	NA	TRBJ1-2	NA	TGTGCCAGCAGCGAACAACGCAACTATGGCTACACCTTC	CASSEQRNYGYTF
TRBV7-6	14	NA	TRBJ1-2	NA	TGTGCCAGCAGCCCTTGGGCAGGGGACGATGGCTACACCTTC	CASSPWAGDDGYTF
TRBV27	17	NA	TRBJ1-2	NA	TGTGCCAGCAGTTTAAATGTCTGGGCAGTTGGCCACTATGGCTACACCTTC	CASSLNVWAVGHYGYTF
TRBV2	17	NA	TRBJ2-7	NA	TGTGCCAGCAGTGCAGTGACCGACATATATAGCTCCTACGAGCAGTACTTC	CASSAVTDIYSSYEQYF
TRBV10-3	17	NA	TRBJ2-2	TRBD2	TGTGCCATCAGTGAGCCGTTGGGACTAGCGATCACCGGGGAGCTGTTTTTT	CAISEPLGLAITGELFF
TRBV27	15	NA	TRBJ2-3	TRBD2	TGTGCCAGCAGTCCCCGGGAGGTTAGCACAGATACGCAGTATTTT	CASSPREVSTDTQYF
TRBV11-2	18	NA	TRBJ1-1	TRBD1	TGTGCCAGCAGCTTAAGACGACAGGGACGACTCATGAACACTGAAGCTTTCTTT	CASSLRRQGRLMNTEAFF
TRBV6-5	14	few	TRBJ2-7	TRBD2	TGTGCCAGCAGTCTTAGCGGGGGGGCCTACGAGCAGTACTTC	CASSLSGGAYEQYF
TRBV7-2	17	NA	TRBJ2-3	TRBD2	TGTGCCAGCAGCTTAAATCCGGGGGGGCAGGGTTCAGATACGCAGTATTTT	CASSLNPGGQGSDTQYF
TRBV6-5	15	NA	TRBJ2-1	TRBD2	TGTGCCAGCAGTTATAGCGGGGGGGTCAACAATGAGCAGTTCTTC	CASSYSGGVNNEQFF
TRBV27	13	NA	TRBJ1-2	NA	TGTGCCAGCAGTACACCAGGGAGGCATGGCTACACCTTC	CASSTPGRHGYTF
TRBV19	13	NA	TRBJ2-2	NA	TGTGCCAGTATAGGGGGAGGGGCCGGGGAGCTGTTTTTT	CASIGGGAGELFF
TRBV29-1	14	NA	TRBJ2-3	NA	TGCAGCGTTGAATACGGGAGCTACACAGATACGCAGTATTTT	CSVEYGSYTDTQYF
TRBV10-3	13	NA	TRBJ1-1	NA	TGTGCCATCAGGGGACACCAGAACACTGAAGCTTTCTTT	CAIRGHQNTEAFF
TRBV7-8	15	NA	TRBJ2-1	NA	TGTGCCAGCAGCCAACATCTTAACCCCAGCAATGAGCAGTTCTTC	CASSQHLNPSNEQFF
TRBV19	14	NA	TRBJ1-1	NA	TGTGCCAGTAACAAACAGCCCATGAACACTGAAGCTTTCTTT	CASNKQPMNTEAFF
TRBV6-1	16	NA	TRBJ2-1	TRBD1	TGTGCCAGCAGTGGTTCTCGGGGACAGGCTTACAATGAGCAGTTCTTC	CASSGSRGQAYNEQFF
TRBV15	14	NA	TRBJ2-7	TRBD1	TGTGCCACCAGCAGGGGGACAGAAGGATACGAGCAGTACTTC	CATSRGTEGYEQYF
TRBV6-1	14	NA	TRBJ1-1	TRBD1	TGTGCCAGCAGTGAATTGGGACAGGGGGCGTGGGCTTTCTTT	CASSELGQGAWAFF
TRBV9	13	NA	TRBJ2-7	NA	TGTGCCAGCAGCGTAGATATTGCGGAAGAGCAGTACTTC	CASSVDIAEEQYF
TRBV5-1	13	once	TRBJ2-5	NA	TGCGCCAGCAGCTTAACGGGTAAAGAGACCCAGTACTTC	CASSLTGKETQYF
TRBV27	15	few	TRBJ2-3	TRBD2	TGTGCCAGCAACCCGACTAGCGGGGTCACAGATACGCAGTATTTT	CASNPTSGVTDTQYF
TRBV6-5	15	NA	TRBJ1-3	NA	TGTGCCAGCAGTACAGGACGGATCTCTGGAAACACCATATATTTT	CASSTGRISGNTIYF
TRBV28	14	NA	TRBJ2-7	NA	TGTGCCAGCAGTTTTATGGGGGGTACCTACGAGCAGTACTTC	CASSFMGGTYEQYF
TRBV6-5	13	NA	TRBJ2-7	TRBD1	TGTGCCAGCAGTTCGCAAGACAGGGCCGAGCAGTACTTC	CASSSQDRAEQYF
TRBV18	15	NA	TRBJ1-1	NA	TGTGCCAGCTCACCCACCGGGACAAGGAACACTGAAGCTTTCTTT	CASSPTGTRNTEAFF
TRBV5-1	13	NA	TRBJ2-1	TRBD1	TGCGCCAGCAGCCGGACAGGGTGGAATGAGCAGTTCTTC	CASSRTGWNEQFF
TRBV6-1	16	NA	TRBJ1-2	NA	TGTGCCAGCAGTGAATTTATACAGATCCTTAACTATGGCTACACCTTC	CASSEFIQILNYGYTF
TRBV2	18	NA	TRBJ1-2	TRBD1	TGTGCCAGCAGAATTTGGAACCATGACAGGGATGGAAACTATGGCTACACCTTC	CASRIWNHDRDGNYGYTF
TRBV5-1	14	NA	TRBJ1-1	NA	TGCGCCAGCAGTGGTAGGAGGGGCGCCACTGAAGCTTTCTTT	CASSGRRGATEAFF
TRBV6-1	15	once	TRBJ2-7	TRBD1	TGTGCCAGCAGTGATTTGGGACAGGGTATCTACGAGCAGTACTTC	CASSDLGQGIYEQYF